This T cell receptor beta chain was recovered during a study of blood T cell repertoires in COVID-19. For the study at large: Samples of COVID-19 (acute and convalescent) were obtained from the United States, Italy and Spain.

V was cut by 3 bases and J by 4 bases, with 18 bases left in between. Germline CDR1 and CDR2: KGHDR and SFDVKD. CDR3 length: 16 residues. Individuals aged about 18 to 89 years were recruited from approximately 22 US areas. Method: immunoSEQ multiplex PCR; TCRdb's copy keeps in-frame clones and lacks some. Among about 270,000 clones, 85% to 95% were seen once, and the ten largest hold 2.8%. Material for sequencing was PBMCs or T cells enriched from blood (not recorded which). The TCR comes from a man aged 35 to 55 who had been exposed to COVID-19. The chain couples TRBV24-1 to TRBJ2-7, with D perhaps TRBD1 (6 bases). The CDR3 coding sequence is TGTGCCACCAGTGATCACGGTCGAGACAGGATTTACGAGCAGTACTTC. Amino acids: CATSDHGRDRIYEQYF.